Only a few counts were recorded for the clone carrying this T cell receptor beta chain. Its antigen is as yet unknown. As every portion of the isolated RNA was reverse transcribed, the sequencing read expressed TCRB transcripts. This table comes from immunoSEQ multiplex PCR, and its TCRdb copy is limited to in-frame clones, with some not included. The data hold more than 150,000 clones, with roughly 9% observed a single time. Trimming cost V 4 bases and J 0 bases, with 10 bases left between them. The CDR3 loop spans 14 amino acids. CDR1 and CDR2 from the germline V gene are SGDLS and YYNGEE. These data originate in a study of beta chain features in type 1 diabetes. The study's findings and limits: Within each of all four CD4+ subsets, Type 1 diabetes patients had TCRB CDR3s that were moderately but significantly shorter.

This clonotype was obtained from a woman aged 25 to 39 with type 1 diabetes. Sequenced sample: central memory CD4+ T cells from blood. The chain couples TRBV9 to TRBJ1-1; D might be TRBD1 (5 bases). The CDR3, as DNA: TGTGCCAGCAGCCGAGACAGCTTGAACACTGAAGCTTTCTTT. It specifies CASSRDSLNTEAFF.